This T cell receptor beta chain was identified during a study of blood T cell repertoires in COVID-19. The overall study: Sources were T cells, B-cell-depleted T cells, or PBMCs; the material itself was cDNA or gDNA.

Seattle's enrolled individuals joined amid active infection and were then monitored longitudinally. Germline-derived CDR1 and CDR2 are SNHLY and FYNNEI. Trimming removed 8 bases from V and 7 bases from J, with 18 bases in between. The CDR3 has 14 amino acids. TCRdb's table, derived via immunoSEQ multiplex PCR, lists solely in-frame clones and lacks some. The data show 300,000 to 400,000 clones, roughly 90% seen once. This receptor was obtained from a woman in her twenties or thirties with COVID-19, enrolled during active disease. V and J are TRBV2 and TRBJ2-1; D is perhaps TRBD2 (6 bases). Specimen: peripheral blood. CDR3 DNA sequence: TGTGCCAGCCTCCGACTGCTAGCGATGAATGAGCAGTTCTTC. Its translation: CASLRLLAMNEQFF.